This entry concerns a single TCR beta chain. This record belongs to a study of shared clonotypes between healthy human individuals. Whole-study context: A donor's plate count was three for CD4 naive and three for CD4 memory; CD8 naive had two and CD8 memory one.

Caucasian adults residing in Nashville, Tennessee made up all the donors. Negatively enriched CD4+ T cells were divided by CD45RA into naive and memory. Original data processing: Filtering differed, since immunoSEQ gave only junction sequences and no quality scores. Profiling relied on immunoSEQ multiplex PCR, and the TCRdb table lists in-frame clones only, not all of them. That table gives V, J and clone size, and the DNA gave D and trimming. This sample has around 510,000 clones, with about 96% found just once. Germline CDR1 is LNHDA and CDR2 is SQIVND (reference sequence). Trimming at V came to 4 bases and at J to 8 bases, leaving 13 bases not matched to a gene. The CDR3 runs to 16 residues.

The rearrangement links TRBV19 to TRBJ2-1; 8 bases are a match to TRBD2. The sample consisted of naive CD4+ T cells sorted from blood. The sample's subset: CD45RA+ positively selected. The TCR originated in a woman under 40 in good health. The CDR3 sequence: CASSSPIAGFLDEQFF. In DNA, the CDR3 is TGTGCCAGTAGTAGCCCAATAGCGGGATTTCTGGATGAGCAGTTCTTC. The full variable domain, rest sourced from reference TRBV19 and TRBJ2-1, is DGGITQSPKYLFRKEGQNVTLSCEQNLNHDAMYWYRQDPGQGLRLIYYSQIVNDFQKGDIAEGYSVSREKKESFPLTVTSAQKNPTAFYLCASSSPIAGFLDEQFFGPGTRLTVL.